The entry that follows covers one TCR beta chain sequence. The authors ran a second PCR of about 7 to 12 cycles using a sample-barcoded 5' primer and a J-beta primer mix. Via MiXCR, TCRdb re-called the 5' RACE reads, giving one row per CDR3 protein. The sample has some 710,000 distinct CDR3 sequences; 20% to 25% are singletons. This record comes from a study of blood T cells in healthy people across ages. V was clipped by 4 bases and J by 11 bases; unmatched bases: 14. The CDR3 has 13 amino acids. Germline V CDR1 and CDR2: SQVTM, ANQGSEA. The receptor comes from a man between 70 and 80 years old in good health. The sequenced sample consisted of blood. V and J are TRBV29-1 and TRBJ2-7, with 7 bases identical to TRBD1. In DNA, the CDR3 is TGCAGCGTTGTAGTAGGGGGACAGCGTTTTGAGTACTTC. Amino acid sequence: CSVVVGGQRFEYF.